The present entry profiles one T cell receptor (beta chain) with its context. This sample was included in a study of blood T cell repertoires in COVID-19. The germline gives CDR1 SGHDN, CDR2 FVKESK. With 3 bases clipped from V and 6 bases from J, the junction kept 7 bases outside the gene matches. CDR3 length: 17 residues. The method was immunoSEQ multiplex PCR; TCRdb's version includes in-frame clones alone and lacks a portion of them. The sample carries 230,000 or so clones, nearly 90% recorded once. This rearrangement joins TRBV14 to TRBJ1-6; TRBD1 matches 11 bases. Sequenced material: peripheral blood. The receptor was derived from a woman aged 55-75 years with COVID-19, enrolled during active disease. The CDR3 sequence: CASSQRTGGTSNSPLHF. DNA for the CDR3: TGTGCCAGCAGCCAGCGGACAGGGGGCACGAGTAATTCACCCCTCCACTTT.